This T cell receptor (beta chain) was sequenced in a study of molecular identifiers for immune sequencing clone quantification. Study findings and constraints: Spiked-in Jurkat TCR RNA corresponding to one cell was reported as detectable against 970,000 or so naive cells. Effector cells had over 99% of their molecules in clones above 20 RNA copies, while naive cells had under 1%.

In its sample, this clonotype was seen many times. Its target is not known. Sorting captured naive CD8 T cells as CD8+CD4-CCR7+CD45RA+. Libraries of bulk TCR were made by previously described methods (with listed TCR primers). TCRdb re-derived calls from the PCR reads in MiXCR, one entry per CDR3 protein. The data show about 630,000 distinct CDR3 sequences, about 25% seen once. The length of the CDR3 is 12 residues. Trimming took 4 bases from V and 8 from J, leaving 9 bases between them. The specimen was naive CD8+ T cells from blood, with Jurkat cell RNA spiked in. Subset defined: FACS-sorted CD8+CD4-CCR7+CD45RA+ naive T cells. This TCR derives from a human donor in good health. Some libraries in this study had Jurkat cell RNA spiked in. The genes are TRBV12-3 or TRBV12-4 and TRBJ1-5; D call uncertain. CDR3 in DNA: TGTGCCAGCAGTTCTCTGACGAAGCCCCAGCATTTT. Protein: CASSSLTKPQHF.